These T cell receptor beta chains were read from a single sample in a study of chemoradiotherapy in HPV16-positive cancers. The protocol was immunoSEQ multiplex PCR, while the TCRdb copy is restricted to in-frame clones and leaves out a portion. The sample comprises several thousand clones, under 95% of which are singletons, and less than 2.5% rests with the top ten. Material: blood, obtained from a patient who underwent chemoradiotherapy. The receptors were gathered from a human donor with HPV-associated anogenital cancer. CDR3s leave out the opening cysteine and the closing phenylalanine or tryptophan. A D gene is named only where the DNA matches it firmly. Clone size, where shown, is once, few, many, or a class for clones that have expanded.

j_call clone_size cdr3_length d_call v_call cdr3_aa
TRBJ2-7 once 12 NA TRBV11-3 ASSSRGRPYEQY
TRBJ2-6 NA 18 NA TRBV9 ASSDPKSPSVWGGANVLT
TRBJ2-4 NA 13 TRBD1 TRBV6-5 ASSYSITGENIQY
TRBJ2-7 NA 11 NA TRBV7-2 ASSLAGVGEQY
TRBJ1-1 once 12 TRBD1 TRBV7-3 ASSQTGARTEAF
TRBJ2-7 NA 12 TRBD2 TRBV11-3 ASSFSGGVSEQY
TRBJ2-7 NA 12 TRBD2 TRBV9 ASSKREDAYEQY
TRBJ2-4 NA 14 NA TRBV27 ASSLWGGASKNIQY
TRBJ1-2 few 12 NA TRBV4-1 ASSQDPQRYGYT
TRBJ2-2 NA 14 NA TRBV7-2 ASSPGGSGNTGELF
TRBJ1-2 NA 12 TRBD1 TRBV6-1 ASTGTGGTYGYT
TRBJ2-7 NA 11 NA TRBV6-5 ASSYSGAYEQY
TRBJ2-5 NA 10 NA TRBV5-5 ASSSGPETQY